Each of the 25 T cell receptor beta chains below was sequenced from the same sample in a study of cytomegalovirus exposure and HLA in healthy donors. A multiplex PCR was run with 60 Vbeta primers and 13 Jbeta primers. Measured with immunoSEQ multiplex PCR; TCRdb has only the in-frame clones, and not every one. The sample shows 95,000 to 120,000 clones, over 75% of them seen only once. The sequencing sample was made of PBMCs. These receptors all stem from a woman aged 25 to 45 in good health and CMV-seropositive.

The rearrangement joins TRBV28 to TRBJ1-1; D might be TRBD1 (6 bases). The CDR3 covers 17 residues. Trimming pared 5 bases from V and 1 base from J, leaving 20 bases between. CDR1 and CDR2 (germline): MDHEN, SYDVKM. CDR3: CASSLTRAGVPNTEAFF. The CDR3 DNA reads TGTGCCAGCAGTCTGACGAGGGCAGGGGTACCGAACACTGAAGCTTTCTTT.

This clone was recorded once. The gene calls are TRBV19 and TRBJ2-5; TRBD2 is a possible D gene (7 bases). This CDR3 is built from 14 residues. V dropped 6 bases and J dropped 4 bases, with 15 bases sitting between them. Germline CDR1 is LNHDA and CDR2 is SQIVND (reference sequence). The CDR3 DNA sequence: TGTGCCAGTAGGGGGAGGGGGGTTGGAGAGACCCAGTACTTC. Translation: CASRGRGVGETQYF. Full variable domain (outside the CDR3, taken from reference TRBV19 and TRBJ2-5): DGGITQSPKYLFRKEGQNVTLSCEQNLNHDAMYWYRQDPGQGLRLIYYSQIVNDFQKGDIAEGYSVSREKKESFPLTVTSAQKNPTAFYLCASRGRGVGETQYFGPGTRLLVL.

V is TRBV5-3 and J is TRBJ2-7; 7 bases line up with TRBD1. TRBV5-3 is recorded as an ORF, its role being uncertain. After removal of 4 bases from V and 4 bases from J, the junction contained 11 bases not matched to a gene. The CDR3 loop spans 15 amino acids. The CDR3 DNA reads TGTGCCAGAAGCACCAACAAGGGGGCGATATACGAGCAGTACTTC. Translating it yields CARSTNKGAIYEQYF.

This clone was picked up one time. The chain couples TRBV19 to TRBJ2-2; D is possibly TRBD1 (6 bases). This CDR3 region has 15 residues. From germline, CDR1 is LNHDA and CDR2 SQIVND (reference sequence). The ends were cut back, 7 bases at V and 1 base at J, with 13 bases in the middle. DNA of the CDR3: TGTGCCAGTACCGCACTGACAGGGAACACCGGGGAGCTGTTTTTT. Translated, it gives CASTALTGNTGELFF. The complete variable domain, with remaining parts taken from reference TRBV19 and TRBJ2-2, reads DGGITQSPKYLFRKEGQNVTLSCEQNLNHDAMYWYRQDPGQGLRLIYYSQIVNDFQKGDIAEGYSVSREKKESFPLTVTSAQKNPTAFYLCASTALTGNTGELFFGEGSRLTVL.

This chain connects TRBV10-1 to TRBJ1-1; no clear D. The V gene lost 5 bases and the J gene lost 0 bases, with 10 bases spanning the gap. The CDR3 runs to 14 residues. CDR1 is WNHNN, CDR2 SYGVQD, per germline (reference sequence). The CDR3 spells CASSPTEMNTEAFF. DNA of the CDR3: TGCGCCAGCAGTCCTACAGAGATGAACACTGAAGCTTTCTTT.

The chain recombines TRBV9 with TRBJ1-1; tentative D call: TRBD1 (6 bases). This CDR3 comprises 15 residues. Germline values: CDR1 SGDLS, CDR2 YYNGEE. The V end was cut by 3 bases, the J end by 0 bases, with 12 bases between. This CDR3 is CASSAPGTMNTEAFF. The CDR3 DNA is TGTGCCAGCAGCGCCCCCGGGACAATGAACACTGAAGCTTTCTTT.

V usage is TRBV27 and J usage is TRBJ2-5; D remains unclear. The V gene's germline CDR1 is MNHEY and CDR2 SMNVEV (reference sequence). The CDR3 consists of 15 residues. V lost 6 bases and J 0 bases, leaving 14 bases between the germline ends. CDR3 DNA: TGTGCCAGCAGCCCTCTCGAACTGTACCAAGAGACCCAGTACTTC. Its translation: CASSPLELYQETQYF.

V usage is TRBV4-1 and J usage is TRBJ2-7; TRBD1 is a possible D gene (6 bases). CDR1 MGHRA and CDR2 YSYEKL come from the germline V gene. The CDR3 consists of 16 residues. Trimming stripped 4 bases from V and 1 base from J, with 17 bases between. For the CDR3, the DNA is TGCGCCAGCAGCCCCATAAGGCCGGACAGATCCTACGAGCAGTACTTC. Protein: CASSPIRPDRSYEQYF.

This chain connects TRBV29-1 to TRBJ2-5; a weak D match, TRBD1 (6 bases). Germline V gene lookup returns CDR1 SQVTM and CDR2 ANQGSEA. The length of the CDR3 is 12 residues. V was pared by 4 bases and J by 5 bases, with 11 bases between. CDR3 amino acids: CSVAGVAETQYF. For the CDR3, the DNA is TGCAGCGTTGCAGGGGTAGCCGAGACCCAGTACTTC.

The chain employs TRBV19 and TRBJ1-6, with D possibly TRBD1 on 5 matching bases. CDR1 is LNHDA and CDR2 is SQIVND in the germline V gene (reference sequence). Deletions cut 4 bases from V and 5 bases from J, with 12 bases between. The CDR3 runs 15 residues. Here the CDR3 reads CASSNLWGDNSPLHF. The CDR3 DNA reads as TGTGCCAGTAGTAACTTGTGGGGGGATAATTCACCCCTCCACTTT.

The chain uses TRBV6-4 and TRBJ2-1; maybe TRBD2 (5 bases). Trimming stripped 0 bases from V and 5 bases from J, with 11 bases between. In germline, CDR1 is MRHNA, CDR2 SNTAGT. This CDR3 region has 15 residues. Here the CDR3 DNA reads TGTGCCAGCAGTGACTCGGCCAGCGGCCACAATGAGCAGTTCTTC. Amino acid sequence: CASSDSASGHNEQFF.

V gene TRBV7-3 combines with J gene TRBJ1-2; D gene ambiguous. The CDR3 totals 13 residues. The V gene lost 2 bases and the J gene lost 2 bases, with 6 bases spanning the gap. Germline assignment: CDR1 SGHTA and CDR2 FQGTGA. The DNA for the CDR3 is TGTGCCAGCAGCTTAGCAGGCAACTATGGCTACACCTTC. Protein product: CASSLAGNYGYTF.

As concerns this clone: One end of the junction is discordant with germline, which a read error may explain. This chain joins TRBV10-3 and TRBJ2-1, with 11 bases that match TRBD2. Germline CDR1 and CDR2: ENHRY and SYGVKD. This CDR3 region has 13 residues. The CDR3 loop reads CAISESSGGEYLF. CDR3 nucleotides: TGTGCCATCAGTGAGTCTAGCGGGGGGGAGTATCTCTTC.

The J gene is TRBJ1-3, the V gene TRBV19; TRBD1 is a possible D gene (6 bases). The ends were cut back, 5 bases at V and 2 bases at J, with 7 bases in the middle. The CDR3 consists of 13 residues. Germline V lookup: CDR1 LNHDA, CDR2 SQIVND (reference sequence). The CDR3 is CASSGQTGNTIYF. CDR3 sequence (DNA): TGTGCCAGTAGTGGACAGACTGGAAACACCATATATTTT.

This clone appeared once. This chain uses TRBV6-5 with TRBJ1-1, with no clear D. Trimming stripped 7 bases from V and 4 bases from J, with 13 bases between. The CDR3 loop spans 13 amino acids. Germline V lookup: CDR1 MNHEY, CDR2 SVGAGI. The CDR3 nucleotides are TGTGCCAGCACTTCGGTGATTGGCACTGAAGCTTTCTTT. It is translated as CASTSVIGTEAFF.

The rearrangement uses TRBV27 and TRBJ2-7; D perhaps matches TRBD2 (5 bases). V gave up 0 bases and J gave up 3 bases, with 21 bases separating them. Per the germline V gene, CDR1 is MNHEY and CDR2 is SMNVEV (reference sequence). There are 18 residues in the CDR3. The CDR3 DNA reads TGTGCCAGCAGTTTATCCCCCCTCGAAGGACTTTCCTTCTACGAGCAGTACTTC. Translation: CASSLSPLEGLSFYEQYF.

The table lists this clone with a few counts. CDR3 sequence: CASSPFGANVLTF. The CDR3 DNA reads as TGTGCCAGCAGCCCCTTTGGGGCCAACGTCCTGACTTTC. The chain recombines TRBV11-3 with TRBJ2-6; D unresolved. The CDR3 runs to 13 residues. In germline, CDR1 is SGHNT, CDR2 YENEEA. V was shortened by 5 bases and J by 3 bases, with 5 bases between the two germline ends.

This chain uses TRBV7-3 with TRBJ2-3; 9 nucleotides match TRBD2. The CDR3 totals 15 residues. Germline lookup yields CDR1 SGHTA and CDR2 FQGTGA. The trim removed 1 base at V and 5 bases at J, leaving 4 bases unmatched. The CDR3: CASSLNLLAGDTQYF. In DNA form, the CDR3 reads TGTGCCAGCAGCTTAAATCTACTAGCGGGAGATACGCAGTATTTT. The full variable domain, with the rest looked up from reference TRBV7-3 and TRBJ2-3, is GAGVSQTPSNKVTEKGKYVELRCDPISGHTALYWYRQSLGQGPEFLIYFQGTGAADDSGLPNDRFFAVRPEGSVSTLKIQRTERGDSAVYLCASSLNLLAGDTQYFGPGTRLTVL.

The chain joins TRBV7-9 to TRBJ2-1, with 7 bases identical to TRBD2. CDR3 length equals 14 residues. V shed 4 bases, J shed 8 bases, and the junction held 8 bases outside the gene matches. Germline V CDR1 and CDR2: SEHNR, FQNEAQ (reference sequence). The CDR3 loop is CASSSLGEGHEQFF. In DNA, the CDR3 is TGTGCCAGCAGCTCCCTCGGGGAGGGCCATGAGCAGTTCTTC. Full variable domain (remainder filled in from reference TRBV7-9 and TRBJ2-1): DTGVSQNPRHKITKRGQNVTFRCDPISEHNRLYWYRQTLGQGPEFLTYFQNEAQLEKSRLLSDRFSAERPKGSFSTLEIQRTEQGDSAMYLCASSSLGEGHEQFFGPGTRLTVL.

The V and J genes are TRBV6-5 and TRBJ1-1; TRBD1 aligns across 7 bases. The CDR3 loop spans 14 amino acids. Trimming cost V 2 bases and J 6 bases; bases outside gene matches: 6. Germline assignment: CDR1 MNHEY and CDR2 SVGAGI. CDR3 coding DNA: TGTGCCAGCAGTTACGCCGACAGGGCCCCTGAAGCTTTCTTT. Translating gives CASSYADRAPEAFF.

Written as DNA, the CDR3 is TGTGCCAGCAGGTTCACAGGGACAGATACGCAGTATTTT. The encoded protein is CASRFTGTDTQYF. The rearrangement uses TRBV6-5 and TRBJ2-3, with a tentative D call TRBD1 (6 bases). CDR1 MNHEY and CDR2 SVGAGI come from the germline V gene. The CDR3 has 13 amino acids. V shed 6 bases and J shed 3 bases, with 10 bases lying between them.

The rearrangement uses TRBV11-2 and TRBJ1-4; maybe TRBD1 (5 bases). V was pared by 5 bases and J by 3 bases, with 10 bases between. The CDR3 consists of 14 residues. The V gene's germline CDR1 is SGHAT and CDR2 FQNNGV. CDR3 bases: TGTGCCAGCAGCCCAGGGTGGGCTAATGAAAAACTGTTTTTT. Protein product: CASSPGWANEKLFF.

The chain has TRBV5-1 and TRBJ2-3; the D gene is possibly TRBD2 (6 bases). The CDR3 is 17 amino acids. V was trimmed by 0 bases and J by 1 base, leaving 15 bases between them. CDR1 is SGHRS and CDR2 is YFSETQ in the germline V gene. CDR3 DNA: TGCGCCAGCAGCTTGGGTGCGGGACGGGTTGGCACAGATACGCAGTATTTT. Translation gives CASSLGAGRVGTDTQYF. The entire variable domain, with the rest obtained from reference TRBV5-1 and TRBJ2-3, is as follows: KAGVTQTPRYLIKTRGQQVTLSCSPISGHRSVSWYQQTPGQGLQFLFEYFSETQRNKGNFPGRFSGRQFSNSRSEMNVSTLELGDSALYLCASSLGAGRVGTDTQYFGPGTRLTVL.

The chain recombines TRBV11-2 with TRBJ2-1; no clear D gene. The CDR3 is 15 amino acids. The germline V gene has CDR1 SGHAT and CDR2 FQNNGV. Trimming left V 0 bases short and J 0 bases short, with 6 bases between. For the CDR3, the DNA is TGTGCCAGCAGCTTAGACGAGAGCTCCTACAATGAGCAGTTCTTC. The encoded protein is CASSLDESSYNEQFF.

In regard to this clone: The junction shows a germline mismatch at one end, possibly a read error. Distinct nucleotide sequences in the sample also encode this CDR3. This chain joins TRBV2 and TRBJ2-7, with D possibly being TRBD2 (5 bases). Germline CDR1 SNHLY, CDR2 FYNNEI. The CDR3 covers 13 residues. The CDR3 loop reads CVSKQEAAYEQYF. CDR3 in DNA: TGTGTCAGCAAGCAGGAGGCGGCATACGAGCAGTACTTC.